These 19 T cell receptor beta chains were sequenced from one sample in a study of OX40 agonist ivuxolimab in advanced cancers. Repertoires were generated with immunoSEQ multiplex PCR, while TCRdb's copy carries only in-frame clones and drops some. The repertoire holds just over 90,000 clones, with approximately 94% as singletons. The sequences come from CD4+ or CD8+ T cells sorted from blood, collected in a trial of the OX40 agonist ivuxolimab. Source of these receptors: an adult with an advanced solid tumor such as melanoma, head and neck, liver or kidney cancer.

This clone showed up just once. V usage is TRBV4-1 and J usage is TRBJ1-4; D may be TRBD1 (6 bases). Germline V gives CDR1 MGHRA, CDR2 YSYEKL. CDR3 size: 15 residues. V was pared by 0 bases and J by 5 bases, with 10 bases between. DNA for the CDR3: TGCGCCAGCAGCCAAGAAGGGGACAAAAATGAAAAACTGTTTTTT. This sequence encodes CASSQEGDKNEKLFF.

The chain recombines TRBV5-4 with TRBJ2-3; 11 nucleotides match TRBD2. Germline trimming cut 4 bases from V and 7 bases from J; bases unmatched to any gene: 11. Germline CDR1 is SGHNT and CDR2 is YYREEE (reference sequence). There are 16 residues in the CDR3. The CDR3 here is CASSTPPLAGGYTQYF. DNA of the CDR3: TGTGCCAGCAGCACCCCGCCGCTAGCGGGGGGTTATACGCAGTATTTT.

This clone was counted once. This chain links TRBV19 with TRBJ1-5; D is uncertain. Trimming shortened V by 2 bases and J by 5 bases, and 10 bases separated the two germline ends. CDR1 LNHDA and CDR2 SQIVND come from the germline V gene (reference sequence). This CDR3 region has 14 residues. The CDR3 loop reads CASSITADYQPQHF. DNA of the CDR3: TGTGCCAGTAGTATAACGGCAGATTATCAGCCCCAGCATTTT.

The CDR3 reads CASSFPGARNTIYF. CDR3 in DNA: TGTGCCAGCAGCTTCCCGGGGGCAAGAAACACCATATATTTT. The J gene is TRBJ1-3, the V gene TRBV5-8; weak D call: TRBD1 (6 bases). The germline CDR1 and CDR2 sequences are SGHTS and YDEGEE. CDR3 length equals 14 residues. V gave up 2 bases and J gave up 5 bases, with 11 bases separating them.

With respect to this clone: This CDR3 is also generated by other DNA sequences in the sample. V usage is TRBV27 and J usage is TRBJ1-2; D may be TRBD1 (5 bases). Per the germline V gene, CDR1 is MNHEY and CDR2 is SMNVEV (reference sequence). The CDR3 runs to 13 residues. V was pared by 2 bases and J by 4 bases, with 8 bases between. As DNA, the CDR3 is TGTGCCAGCAGTTTAGGCCAGGGCTATGGCTACACCTTC. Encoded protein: CASSLGQGYGYTF.

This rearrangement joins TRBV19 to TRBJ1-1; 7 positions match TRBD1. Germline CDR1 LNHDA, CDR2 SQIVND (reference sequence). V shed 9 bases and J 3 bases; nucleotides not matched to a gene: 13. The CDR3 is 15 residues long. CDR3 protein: CASKEKGQTYTEAFF. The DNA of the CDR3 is TGTGCCAGCAAGGAGAAGGGACAGACCTACACTGAAGCTTTCTTT. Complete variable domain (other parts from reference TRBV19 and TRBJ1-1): DGGITQSPKYLFRKEGQNVTLSCEQNLNHDAMYWYRQDPGQGLRLIYYSQIVNDFQKGDIAEGYSVSREKKESFPLTVTSAQKNPTAFYLCASKEKGQTYTEAFFGQGTRLTVV.

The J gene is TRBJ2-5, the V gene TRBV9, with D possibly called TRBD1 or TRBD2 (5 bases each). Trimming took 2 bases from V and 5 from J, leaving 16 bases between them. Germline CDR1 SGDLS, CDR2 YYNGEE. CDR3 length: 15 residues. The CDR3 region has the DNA TGTGCCAGCAGCGTCCTTAATGGGGGTGGGGAGACCCAGTACTTC. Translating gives CASSVLNGGGETQYF.

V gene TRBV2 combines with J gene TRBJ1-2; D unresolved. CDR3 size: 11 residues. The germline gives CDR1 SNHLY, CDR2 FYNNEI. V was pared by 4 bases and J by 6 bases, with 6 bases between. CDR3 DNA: TGTGCCAGCAGTGGTGTTAATGGCTACACCTTC. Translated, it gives CASSGVNGYTF.

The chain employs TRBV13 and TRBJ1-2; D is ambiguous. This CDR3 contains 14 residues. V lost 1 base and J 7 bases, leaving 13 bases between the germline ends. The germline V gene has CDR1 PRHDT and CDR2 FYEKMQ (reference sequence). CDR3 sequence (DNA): TGTGCCAGCAGCTTAGTGGTGGGTTTGGTTGGCTACACCTTC. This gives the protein CASSLVVGLVGYTF.

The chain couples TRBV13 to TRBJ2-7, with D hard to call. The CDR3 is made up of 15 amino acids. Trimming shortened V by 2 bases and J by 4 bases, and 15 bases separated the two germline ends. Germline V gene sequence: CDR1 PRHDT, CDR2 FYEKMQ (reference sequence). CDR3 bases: TGTGCCAGCAGCTTACGAGAGAGAAACGAATACGAGCAGTACTTC. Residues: CASSLRERNEYEQYF.

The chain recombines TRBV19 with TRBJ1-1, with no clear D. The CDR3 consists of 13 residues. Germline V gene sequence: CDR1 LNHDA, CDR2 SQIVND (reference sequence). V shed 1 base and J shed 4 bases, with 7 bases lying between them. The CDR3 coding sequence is TGTGCCAGTAGTATAGGGGAAGGCACTGAAGCTTTCTTT. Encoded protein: CASSIGEGTEAFF.

For the CDR3, the DNA is TGTGCCAGCAGCTGGGGGACAGGGGCCGATGAGCAGTTCTTC. Its protein is CASSWGTGADEQFF. The chain couples TRBV5-6 to TRBJ2-1; 10 bases are a match to TRBD1. V shed 3 bases, J shed 8 bases, and the junction held 5 bases outside the gene matches. Germline V gene lookup returns CDR1 SGHDT and CDR2 YYEEEE. The CDR3 spans 14 residues.

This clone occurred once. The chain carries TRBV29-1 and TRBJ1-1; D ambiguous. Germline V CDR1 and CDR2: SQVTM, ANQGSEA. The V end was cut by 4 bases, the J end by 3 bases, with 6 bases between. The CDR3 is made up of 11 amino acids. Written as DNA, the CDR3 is TGCAGCGTTGGGGGAGACACTGAAGCTTTCTTT. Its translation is CSVGGDTEAFF.

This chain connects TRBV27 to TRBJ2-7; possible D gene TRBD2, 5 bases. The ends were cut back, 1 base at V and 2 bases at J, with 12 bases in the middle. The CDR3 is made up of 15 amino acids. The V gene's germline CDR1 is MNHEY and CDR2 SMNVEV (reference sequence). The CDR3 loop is CASSLLSGKAYEQYF. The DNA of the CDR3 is TGTGCCAGCAGTTTATTATCCGGGAAGGCCTACGAGCAGTACTTC.

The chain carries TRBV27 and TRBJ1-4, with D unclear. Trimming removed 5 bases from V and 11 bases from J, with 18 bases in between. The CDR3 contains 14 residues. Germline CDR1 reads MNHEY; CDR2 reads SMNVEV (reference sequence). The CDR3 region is CASSARGRAQKLFF. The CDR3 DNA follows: TGTGCCAGCAGTGCGCGTGGGAGGGCCCAGAAACTGTTTTTT. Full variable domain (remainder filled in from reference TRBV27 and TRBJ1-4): EAQVTQNPRYLITVTGKKLTVTCSQNMNHEYMSWYRQDPGLGLRQIYYSMNVEVTDKGDVPEGYKVSRKEKRNFPLILESPSPNQTSLYFCASSARGRAQKLFFGSGTQLSVL.

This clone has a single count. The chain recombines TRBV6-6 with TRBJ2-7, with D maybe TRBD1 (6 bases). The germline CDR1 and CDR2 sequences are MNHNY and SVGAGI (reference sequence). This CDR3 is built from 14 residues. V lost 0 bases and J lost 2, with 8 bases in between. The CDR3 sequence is CASSYSDRAYEQYF. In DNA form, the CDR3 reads TGTGCCAGCAGTTACTCGGACAGAGCCTACGAGCAGTACTTC.

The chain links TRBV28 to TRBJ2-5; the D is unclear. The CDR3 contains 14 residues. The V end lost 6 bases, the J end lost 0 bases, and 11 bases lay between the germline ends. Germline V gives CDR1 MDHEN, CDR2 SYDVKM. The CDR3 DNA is TGTGCCAGCAGGCAAACAGACTACCAAGAGACCCAGTACTTC. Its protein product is CASRQTDYQETQYF.

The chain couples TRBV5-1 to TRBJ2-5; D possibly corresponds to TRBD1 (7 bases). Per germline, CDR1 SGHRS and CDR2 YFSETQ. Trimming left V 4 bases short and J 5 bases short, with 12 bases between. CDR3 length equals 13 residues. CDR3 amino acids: CASSVTGRETQYF. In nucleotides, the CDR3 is TGCGCCAGCAGCGTGACAGGGAGGGAGACCCAGTACTTC.

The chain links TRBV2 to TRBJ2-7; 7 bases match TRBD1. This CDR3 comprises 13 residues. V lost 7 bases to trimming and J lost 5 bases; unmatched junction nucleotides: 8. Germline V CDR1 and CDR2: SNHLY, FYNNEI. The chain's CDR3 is CASTRQGYDEQYF. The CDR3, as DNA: TGTGCCAGCACCCGACAGGGCTACGACGAGCAGTACTTC.